A single sample gave rise to the 32 T cell receptor beta chains below, sequenced in a study of cytomegalovirus exposure and HLA in healthy donors. The PCR had 60 Vbeta and 13 Jbeta primers. Profiling relied on immunoSEQ multiplex PCR, and the TCRdb table lists in-frame clones only, not all of them. This table holds some 170,000 clones, approximately 9.5% found once. Sequencing input: PBMCs. All receptors derive from a woman in her thirties in good health and CMV-seropositive.

This clone was seen a handful of times. V usage is TRBV13 and J usage is TRBJ2-5; D unclear. The CDR3 runs 12 residues. V was clipped by 0 bases and J by 5 bases, with 4 bases between them. Germline V CDR1 and CDR2: PRHDT, FYEKMQ (reference sequence). The CDR3 DNA reads TGTGCCAGCAGCTTAGGCCGGGAGACCCAGTACTTC. This gives the protein CASSLGRETQYF.

This clone was detected a few times. The V call is TRBV19, the J call TRBJ2-1; possibly TRBD2 for D (6 bases). Germline lookup yields CDR1 LNHDA and CDR2 SQIVND (reference sequence). The CDR3 runs 15 residues. V lost 6 bases to trimming and J lost 0 bases, with 12 bases between them. The CDR3 DNA follows: TGTGCCAGTAGCTCCGGGACTCTCTCCTACAATGAGCAGTTCTTC. Translating it yields CASSSGTLSYNEQFF. Full variable domain (missing parts from reference TRBV19 and TRBJ2-1): DGGITQSPKYLFRKEGQNVTLSCEQNLNHDAMYWYRQDPGQGLRLIYYSQIVNDFQKGDIAEGYSVSREKKESFPLTVTSAQKNPTAFYLCASSSGTLSYNEQFFGPGTRLTVL.

This clone was seen only a few times. V usage is TRBV2 and J usage is TRBJ1-5, with 8 nucleotides matching TRBD1. V shed 2 bases, J shed 0 bases, and the junction held 9 bases outside the gene matches. The CDR3 contains 18 residues. Germline V gives CDR1 SNHLY, CDR2 FYNNEI. The chain's CDR3 is CASSESRGQAFSNQPQHF. CDR3 coding DNA: TGTGCCAGCAGTGAATCTCGGGGACAGGCGTTTAGCAATCAGCCCCAGCATTTT.

The rearrangement joins TRBV30 to TRBJ2-7; 9 bases fit TRBD2. Germline lookup yields CDR1 GTSNPN and CDR2 SVGIG (reference sequence). With 2 bases clipped from V and 1 base from J, the junction kept 3 bases outside the gene matches. This CDR3 contains 14 residues. The CDR3 reads CAWSILAGSYEQYF. Here the CDR3 DNA reads TGTGCCTGGAGTATACTAGCGGGTTCCTACGAGCAGTACTTC.

The sample holds a few counts of this clone. The chain is built from TRBV7-2 and TRBJ2-5, with TRBD2 matching 12 bases. TRBJ2-7 matches the DNA end more closely, so the J call is doubtful. Germline lookup yields CDR1 SGHTA and CDR2 FQGNSA. CDR3 size: 18 residues. CDR3 in amino acids: CASSTSSWTSGNIYEQYF. In nucleotides, the CDR3 is TGTGCCAGCAGCACAAGTTCATGGACTAGCGGGAATATCTACGAGCAGTACTTC.

The chain has TRBV6-5 and TRBJ2-1; D is possibly TRBD2 (6 bases). The V and J ends lost 9 bases and 14 bases respectively, with 17 bases between them. This CDR3 is 11 amino acids long. Looked up from germline, CDR1 is MNHEY and CDR2 is SVGAGI. The CDR3 DNA sequence: TGTGCCAGTGGAGGGTACACTTCCGAGTTCTTC. Amino acids: CASGGYTSEFF.

This clone was detected a few times. The chain links TRBV5-1 to TRBJ1-1; D unresolved. Trimming stripped 3 bases from V and 1 base from J, with 10 bases between. The germline V gene encodes CDR1 SGHRS and CDR2 YFSETQ. The CDR3 is 14 amino acids. The chain's CDR3 is CASSSPTGNTEAFF. As DNA, the CDR3 is TGCGCCAGCAGCTCCCCGACGGGGAACACTGAAGCTTTCTTT.

The chain recombines TRBV30 with TRBJ2-7; 10 nucleotides match TRBD2. Per germline, CDR1 GTSNPN and CDR2 SVGIG (reference sequence). The CDR3 is made up of 15 amino acids. J was trimmed by 4 bases and V by 8 bases; bases with no gene match: 14. CDR3 loop: CAGTLGLAGEYEQYF. The CDR3 bases are TGTGCCGGGACACTAGGGCTAGCGGGAGAGTACGAGCAGTACTTC. Complete variable domain (other parts from reference TRBV30 and TRBJ2-7): SQTIHQWPATLVQPVGSPLSLECTVEGTSNPNLYWYRQAAGRGLQLLFYSVGIGQISSEVPQNLSASRPQDRQFILSSKKLLLSDSGFYLCAGTLGLAGEYEQYFGPGTRLTVT.

This clone showed up just a few times. The J gene is TRBJ2-7, the V gene TRBV9, with 9 bases identical to TRBD2. CDR1 is SGDLS, CDR2 YYNGEE, per germline. With 4 bases clipped from V and 3 bases from J, the junction kept 11 bases outside the gene matches. This CDR3 comprises 16 residues. The CDR3, as DNA: TGTGCCAGCAGCCCGTTTACCGGGACTAGCCGCTACGAGCAGTACTTC. This encodes CASSPFTGTSRYEQYF.

This clone turned up a few times. The J gene is TRBJ1-2, the V gene TRBV2; TRBD1 agrees at 8 bases. Germline V lookup: CDR1 SNHLY, CDR2 FYNNEI. CDR3 length: 12 residues. With 6 bases clipped from V and 7 bases from J, the junction kept 4 bases outside the gene matches. The DNA of the CDR3 is TGTGCCAGCAGGACAGGGGCTACTGGCTACACCTTC. Translated: CASRTGATGYTF.

This clone was seen more than once but under ten times. V gene TRBV2 combines with J gene TRBJ1-2; a weak D match, TRBD1 (6 bases). The V end was cut by 6 bases, the J end by 3 bases, with 8 bases between. This CDR3 has 12 amino acids. CDR1 SNHLY and CDR2 FYNNEI come from the germline V gene. The chain's CDR3 is CASSGTYYGYTF. The CDR3 nucleotides read TGTGCCAGCAGCGGGACATACTATGGCTACACCTTC.

The chain carries TRBV18 and TRBJ2-1, with 10 bases lining up with TRBD2. V was pared by 0 bases and J by 7 bases, with 3 bases of the junction left unmatched. Germline CDR1 KGHSH, CDR2 LQKENI. This CDR3 spans 15 amino acids. DNA of the CDR3: TGTGCCAGCTCACCACCCCAGCGGGAGGGGAATGAGCAGTTCTTC. The encoded protein is CASSPPQREGNEQFF. Complete variable domain (other parts from reference TRBV18 and TRBJ2-1): NAGVMQNPRHLVRRRGQEARLRCSPMKGHSHVYWYRQLPEEGLKFMVYLQKENIIDESGMPKERFSAEFPKEGPSILRIQQVVRGDSAAYFCASSPPQREGNEQFFGPGTRLTVL.

This clone was seen only a few times. The chain recombines TRBV10-3 with TRBJ2-3; 14 bases map to TRBD2. The CDR3 runs 15 residues. The ends lost 6 bases at V and 4 bases at J; junction bases unmatched: 3. From germline, CDR1 is ENHRY and CDR2 SYGVKD. CDR3 residues: CAIRLGLAGADTQYF. DNA of the CDR3: TGTGCCATCAGGCTGGGACTAGCGGGAGCAGATACGCAGTATTTT.

The chain employs TRBV5-4 and TRBJ2-1, with 13 positions matching TRBD2. Unmatched junction bases numbered 8, after V lost 4 bases and J lost 7 bases. Germline assignment: CDR1 SGHNT and CDR2 YYREEE (reference sequence). The CDR3 runs to 16 residues. In DNA, the CDR3 is TGTGCCAGCAGCCCGTCGACTAGCGGGAGGTGGAATGAGCAGTTCTTC. Translation: CASSPSTSGRWNEQFF. The whole variable domain, remainder taken from reference TRBV5-4 and TRBJ2-1, is ETGVTQSPTHLIKTRGQQVTLRCSSQSGHNTVSWYQQALGQGPQFIFQYYREEENGRGNFPPRFSGLQFPNYSSELNVNALELDDSALYLCASSPSTSGRWNEQFFGPGTRLTVL.

This sequence joins TRBV6-1 and TRBJ1-5, with D perhaps TRBD1 (6 bases). CDR1 and CDR2 (germline): MNHNS, SASEGT. The V end lost 8 bases, the J end lost 7 bases, and 18 bases lay between the germline ends. CDR3 length: 14 residues. This CDR3 is CASGRGGGYQPQHF. The CDR3, as DNA: TGTGCCAGCGGTCGGGGAGGGGGGTACCAGCCCCAGCATTTT.

The CDR3 is CASSFQGAIQETQYF. For the CDR3, the DNA is TGTGCCAGCAGTTTTCAGGGGGCCATCCAAGAGACCCAGTACTTC. This chain connects TRBV27 to TRBJ2-5, with 8 bases lining up with TRBD1. Germline V gene data show CDR1 as MNHEY and CDR2 as SMNVEV (reference sequence). V was clipped by 3 bases and J by 1 base; unmatched bases: 4. CDR3 length equals 15 residues.

The chain combines TRBV14 with TRBJ2-2; possible D gene TRBD1, 5 bases. The CDR3 spans 14 residues. The V end lost 4 bases, the J end lost 5 bases, and 11 bases lay between the germline ends. CDR1 is SGHDN, CDR2 FVKESK, per germline. CDR3 in amino acids: CASSRQQQTGELFF. CDR3 DNA: TGTGCCAGCAGCCGACAGCAACAAACCGGGGAGCTGTTTTTT.

A few counts support this clone. The chain carries TRBV25-1 and TRBJ1-2; 9 nucleotides line up with TRBD1. The CDR3 totals 14 residues. V dropped 3 bases and J dropped 6; count of bases not matched to a gene: 5. CDR1 is MGHDK, CDR2 SYGVNS, per germline. This CDR3 reads CASSDPGTGNGYTF. The CDR3 DNA reads TGTGCCAGCAGTGACCCTGGGACAGGGAATGGCTACACCTTC.

The chain joins TRBV7-8 to TRBJ2-7; D is ambiguous. The CDR3 covers 12 residues. In germline, CDR1 is SGHVS, CDR2 FQNEAQ. V lost 2 bases to trimming and J lost 3 bases, with 5 bases between them. The CDR3: CASSLNSYEQYF. The CDR3 DNA sequence: TGTGCCAGCAGCTTAAACAGCTACGAGCAGTACTTC.

J is TRBJ2-7 and V is TRBV19; TRBD2 aligns across 10 bases. In germline, CDR1 is LNHDA, CDR2 SQIVND (reference sequence). J was trimmed by 3 bases and V by 3 bases; bases with no gene match: 8. There are 16 residues in the CDR3. In nucleotides, the CDR3 is TGTGCCAGTAGTATGTGGGCTAGCGGGGGAAGCTACGAGCAGTACTTC. It yields the protein CASSMWASGGSYEQYF.

The gene calls are TRBV4-1 and TRBJ2-7; the match to TRBD2 covers 16 bases. CDR3 length: 17 amino acids. Germline CDR1 and CDR2: MGHRA and YSYEKL. The V and J ends lost 3 bases and 9 bases, in that order; junction bases with no gene match: 11. This CDR3 reads CASSHSGTSGRGSVQYF. In DNA form, the CDR3 reads TGCGCCAGCAGCCACTCCGGGACTAGCGGGAGGGGGTCGGTGCAGTACTTC.

This clone has more than one count but fewer than ten. This rearrangement joins TRBV7-8 to TRBJ2-1; D is undetermined. The ends were cut back, 5 bases at V and 0 bases at J, with 11 bases in the middle. Germline V gives CDR1 SGHVS, CDR2 FQNEAQ. This CDR3 has 15 amino acids. The DNA for the CDR3 is TGTGCCAGCAGCCCCCACCGGAGCTCCTACAATGAGCAGTTCTTC. Translating it yields CASSPHRSSYNEQFF. Full variable domain (rest looked up from reference TRBV7-8 and TRBJ2-1): GAGVSQSPRYKVAKRGQDVALRCDPISGHVSLFWYQQALGQGPEFLTYFQNEAQLDKSGLPSDRFFAERPEGSVSTLKIQRTQQEDSAVYLCASSPHRSSYNEQFFGPGTRLTVL.

The table lists this clone with a few counts. The chain links TRBV5-1 to TRBJ1-2; D perhaps matches TRBD1 (5 bases). The V gene's germline CDR1 is SGHRS and CDR2 YFSETQ. The V end was cut by 2 bases, the J end by 8 bases, with 10 bases between. CDR3 size: 12 residues. The CDR3 sequence: CASSFGGLGYTF. The CDR3 DNA follows: TGCGCCAGCAGCTTTGGGGGACTAGGCTACACCTTC.

This clone was observed a handful of times. The chain combines TRBV29-1 with TRBJ1-3, with 12 bases that match TRBD1. J lost 8 bases, V lost 4 bases, and 9 bases had no gene match. Germline values: CDR1 SQVTM, CDR2 ANQGSEA. The CDR3 totals 15 residues. The CDR3 DNA follows: TGCAGCGTTGTCTCTCCGGGACAGGGGGCCCACACCATATATTTT. Amino acid sequence: CSVVSPGQGAHTIYF.

This clone was seen only a few times. V usage is TRBV5-5 and J usage is TRBJ1-2; D call uncertain. CDR1 is SGHKS, CDR2 YYEKEE, per germline (reference sequence). The CDR3 covers 13 residues. Trimming cost V 0 bases and J 7 bases, with 10 bases left between them. The CDR3 is CASSLGATVGYTF. CDR3 DNA: TGTGCCAGCAGCTTGGGGGCTACGGTTGGCTACACCTTC.

This clone was found a few times. This sequence joins TRBV6-5 and TRBJ2-3, with 8 bases lining up with TRBD1. V was clipped by 8 bases and J by 1 base; unmatched bases: 8. Per the germline V gene, CDR1 is MNHEY and CDR2 is SVGAGI. The CDR3 is 15 residues long. The CDR3 here is CASQGARTRTDTQYF. The CDR3 DNA reads as TGTGCCAGCCAGGGGGCGCGGACGCGCACAGATACGCAGTATTTT.

CDR3 DNA sequence: TGTGCCAGCTCACCGAGGTCGGACATAGAAGCGAACACCGGGGAGCTGTTTTTT. Amino acid sequence: CASSPRSDIEANTGELFF. The chain is built from TRBV18 and TRBJ2-2; maybe TRBD1 (5 bases). CDR3 length: 18 residues. Trimming left V 3 bases short and J 0 bases short, with 17 bases between. CDR1 is KGHSH and CDR2 is LQKENI in the germline V gene.

This clone was found a few times. This chain connects TRBV5-1 to TRBJ2-7; 9 bases line up with TRBD2. Germline trimming cut 4 bases from V and 8 bases from J; bases unmatched to any gene: 16. Germline V lookup: CDR1 SGHRS, CDR2 YFSETQ. The CDR3 sequence is 16 residues long. CDR3 loop: CASSRTLAGVRNQQYF. CDR3 bases: TGCGCCAGCAGCCGAACATTAGCGGGAGTGAGGAACCAGCAGTACTTC.

The chain combines TRBV4-1 with TRBJ2-7; D might be TRBD2 (6 bases). Germline CDR1 is MGHRA and CDR2 is YSYEKL. Between the trimmed V and J ends, which lost 3 bases and 3 bases, there was a span of 15 bases. The CDR3 is made up of 15 amino acids. CDR3 DNA sequence: TGCGCCAGCAGCCACGGCGGGACTGCTAACTACGAGCAGTACTTC. This translates into CASSHGGTANYEQYF.

This clone was detected only a few times. This chain links TRBV19 with TRBJ1-1; 9 positions agree with TRBD1. V shed 4 bases, J shed 3 bases, and the junction held 12 bases outside the gene matches. This CDR3 comprises 17 residues. CDR1 and CDR2 (germline): LNHDA, SQIVND (reference sequence). CDR3 in amino acids: CASSTVGQGGQDTEAFF. The CDR3 DNA is TGTGCCAGTAGTACCGTGGGACAGGGTGGTCAGGACACTGAAGCTTTCTTT.

The rearrangement uses TRBV5-5 and TRBJ2-2; the D gene is possibly TRBD2 (6 bases). The CDR3 is made up of 15 amino acids. Germline lookup yields CDR1 SGHKS and CDR2 YYEKEE (reference sequence). V was clipped by 2 bases and J by 3 bases, with 11 bases between them. Here the CDR3 DNA reads TGTGCCAGCAGCTTCAGGGCGGGATACACCGGGGAGCTGTTTTTT. This sequence encodes CASSFRAGYTGELFF.

This clone was recorded a few times. The chain links TRBV6-1 to TRBJ2-7; TRBD2 aligns across 9 bases. Germline V lookup: CDR1 MNHNS, CDR2 SASEGT. The CDR3 is made up of 15 amino acids. V gave up 7 bases and J gave up 2 bases; unmatched junction bases: 9. CDR3 amino acids: CASNEWLAGTYEQYF. CDR3 in DNA: TGTGCCAGCAACGAATGGCTAGCGGGAACCTACGAGCAGTACTTC.